This T cell receptor beta chain was profiled in a study of blood T cells in healthy people across ages. Study-level findings and limits: One million T cells yielded diversity estimates that were considered underestimates. Age brought a roughly linear fall in TCR beta diversity measured per million T cells. What prevented conclusive comparison of naive and antigen-experienced cells was that PBMCs were unsorted.

The use of a sample-barcoded 5' primer and a J-beta primer mix characterized a second PCR of roughly 7 to 12 cycles. In TCRdb, the 5' RACE reads were re-called with MiXCR into one record per CDR3 protein. The sample includes about 1,400,000 distinct CDR3 sequences, around 42% of them seen just once. On this clonotype itself: Its specificity is unknown.

This TCR derives from a woman between 18 and 30 years old in good health. The source material was blood.

CDR3 residues: CSARASVSYNEQFF. CDR3 coding DNA: TGCAGTGCTAGAGCTAGCGTCTCCTACAATGAGCAGTTCTTC. The chain uses TRBV20-1 and TRBJ2-1, with D perhaps TRBD2 (6 bases). The CDR3 length is 14 residues. The V end lost 1 base, the J end lost 0 bases, and 7 bases lay between the germline ends. Per the germline V gene, CDR1 is DFQATT and CDR2 is SNEGSKA (reference sequence).